These 14 T cell receptor beta chains came from one sample sequenced in a study of blood T cell repertoires in COVID-19. Clones were read by immunoSEQ multiplex PCR, and TCRdb kept only the in-frame ones, dropping some. Among approximately 340,000 clones listed, 83% were seen once. The sample consisted of peripheral blood. The origin of the receptors is a man between 25 and 39 years old with active or convalescent COVID-19.

This clone was counted only a few times. The chain is built from TRBV19 and TRBJ2-5, with D possibly matching TRBD2 (6 bases). The V and J ends lost 0 bases and 2 bases respectively, with 7 bases between them. Germline V CDR1 and CDR2: LNHDA, SQIVND (reference sequence). The CDR3 spans 14 residues. The CDR3, as DNA: TGTGCCAGTAGTATAGATAGCGGTCAAGAGACCCAGTACTTC. Translated: CASSIDSGQETQYF.

The rearrangement links TRBV30 to TRBJ1-4, with 7 positions matching TRBD1. The CDR3 is 14 amino acids. Germline values: CDR1 GTSNPN, CDR2 SVGIG (reference sequence). J was trimmed by 4 bases and V by 1 base; bases with no gene match: 3. In DNA form, the CDR3 reads TGTGCCTGGAGTGGACAGGGACATAATGAAAAACTGTTTTTT. Its protein product is CAWSGQGHNEKLFF.

This clone came up many times. The chain recombines TRBV3-1 (or the pseudogene TRBV3-2) with TRBJ1-2; D gene ambiguous. CDR3 size: 15 residues. Germline CDR1 is LGHDT and CDR2 is YNNKEL (reference sequence). V gave up 0 bases and J gave up 4 bases, with 12 bases separating them. CDR3 loop: CASSQEVASLYGYTF. The CDR3, as DNA: TGTGCCAGCAGCCAAGAAGTGGCATCGCTCTATGGCTACACCTTC.

CDR3 sequence (DNA): TGTGCCAGCAGTGCTGACAGGGAAACTGAAGCTTTCTTT. Translating gives CASSADRETEAFF. The chain joins TRBV2 to TRBJ1-1; 7 nucleotides agree with TRBD1. CDR1 and CDR2 (germline): SNHLY, FYNNEI. The CDR3 covers 13 residues. With V trimmed by 4 bases and J by 5 bases, 4 bases remained unmatched. The variable domain in full, with the rest retrieved from reference TRBV2 and TRBJ1-1, is EPEVTQTPSHQVTQMGQEVILRCVPISNHLYFYWYRQILGQKVEFLVSFYNNEISEKSEIFDDQFSVERPDGSNFTLKIRSTKLEDSAMYFCASSADRETEAFFGQGTRLTVV.

The J gene is TRBJ1-1, the V gene TRBV6-5; no definite D call. Germline V gives CDR1 MNHEY, CDR2 SVGAGI. Deletions cut 2 bases from V and 7 bases from J, with 20 bases between. The CDR3 is 16 residues long. CDR3 nucleotides: TGTGCCAGCAGTTACGGAAGACGGGGTTCTCACGGTGAAGCTTTCTTT. Amino acid sequence: CASSYGRRGSHGEAFF.

The J gene is TRBJ2-2, the V gene TRBV6-6; D is possibly TRBD2 (5 bases). The length of the CDR3 is 16 residues. Trimming removed 2 bases at V and 0 bases at J, with 10 bases between. CDR1 MNHNY and CDR2 SVGAGI come from the germline V gene (reference sequence). For the CDR3, the DNA is TGTGCCAGCAGTTACGCAAGCGGAGCGAACACCGGGGAGCTGTTTTTT. Its translation: CASSYASGANTGELFF.

The CDR3 region is CASSQDLVEGADTGELFF. The CDR3 coding sequence is TGCGCCAGCAGCCAAGATCTTGTTGAGGGGGCCGACACCGGGGAGCTGTTTTTT. The V and J genes are TRBV4-3 and TRBJ2-2; 7 nucleotides align to TRBD1. This CDR3 comprises 18 residues. V lost 0 bases, J lost 3 bases, and 10 bases stayed unmatched. Germline assignment: CDR1 LGHNA and CDR2 YSLEER.

The chain joins TRBV28 to TRBJ2-5, with D possibly matching TRBD2 (6 bases). This CDR3 contains 15 residues. The V gene's germline CDR1 is MDHEN and CDR2 SYDVKM. Trimming removed 5 bases at V and 3 bases at J, with 16 bases between. The CDR3 loop is CASSGGGAKKETQYF. In nucleotides, the CDR3 is TGTGCCAGCAGTGGAGGAGGGGCAAAAAAAGAGACCCAGTACTTC.

The rearrangement uses TRBV5-1 and TRBJ2-3, with 8 bases lining up with TRBD2. The CDR3 length is 17 residues. The V gene end was trimmed by 4 bases and the J gene end by 6 bases; junction bases not matched to a gene: 16. Germline CDR1 is SGHRS and CDR2 is YFSETQ. CDR3 region: CASSLSTNAGGGDTQYF. The CDR3 DNA is TGCGCCAGCAGCCTATCCACTAACGCGGGGGGAGGGGATACGCAGTATTTT.

This clone has a handful of counts. The CDR3 DNA is TGTGCCAGCAGTGGTGATGGGCAAGCCTATAGCAATCAGCCCCAGCATTTT. Amino acids: CASSGDGQAYSNQPQHF. The chain combines TRBV6-2 or TRBV6-3 with TRBJ1-5; no clear D. The CDR3 runs to 17 residues. CDR1 is MNHEY, CDR2 SVGEGT, per germline. V was shortened by 5 bases and J by 0 bases, with 17 bases between the two germline ends.

J is TRBJ1-3 and V is TRBV24-1, with D uncertain. The CDR3 covers 13 residues. Looked up from germline, CDR1 is KGHDR and CDR2 is SFDVKD. The V and J ends lost 10 bases and 0 bases respectively, with 9 bases between them. DNA of the CDR3: TGTGCCACTGGGCCCGCCTCTGGAAACACCATATATTTT. Its translation: CATGPASGNTIYF.

This clone was detected a few times. The chain uses TRBV9 and TRBJ2-7; 8 bases fit TRBD1. CDR1 and CDR2 from the germline V gene are SGDLS and YYNGEE. CDR3 length equals 15 residues. Trimming at V came to 3 bases and at J to 0 bases, leaving 5 bases not matched to a gene. CDR3 loop: CASSAGTGNSYEQYF. The CDR3, as DNA: TGTGCCAGCAGCGCCGGGACAGGTAACTCCTACGAGCAGTACTTC.

The chain is built from TRBV29-1 and TRBJ1-1, with D tentatively TRBD1 (5 bases). Per the germline V gene, CDR1 is SQVTM and CDR2 is ANQGSEA. Trimming pared 6 bases from V and 1 base from J, leaving 18 bases between. The CDR3 is made up of 15 amino acids. CDR3 region: CSVTPRGDWNTEAFF. The CDR3 region has the DNA TGCAGCGTGACACCGCGGGGGGATTGGAACACTGAAGCTTTCTTT.

The genes are TRBV30 and TRBJ1-1; perhaps TRBD1 as D (5 bases). The germline V gene has CDR1 GTSNPN and CDR2 SVGIG (reference sequence). The CDR3 length is 14 residues. V was trimmed by 4 bases and J by 4 bases, leaving 16 bases between them. CDR3 loop: CAWTPRTLGTEAFF. CDR3 in DNA: TGTGCCTGGACCCCCCGGACATTGGGCACTGAAGCTTTCTTT.